The sequence of this TCR beta chain was determined in a study of T cells after somatic rescue of genetic block. Germline values: CDR1 SGHRS, CDR2 YFSETQ. This CDR3 region has 15 residues. V was trimmed by 0 bases and J by 0 bases, leaving 9 bases between them. The table came from immunoSEQ multiplex PCR; TCRdb's copy has only in-frame clones and leaves some out. The sample contains approximately 70,000 clones, approximately 90% of which appear only once. Sequenced material: peripheral blood mononuclear cells (PBMCs). The chain joins TRBV5-1 to TRBJ2-5; D is possibly TRBD1 or TRBD2 (5 bases each). This receptor was obtained from a man younger than 40. The CDR3 loop reads CASSLGGTNQETQYF. For the CDR3, the DNA is TGCGCCAGCAGCTTGGGAGGGACCAACCAAGAGACCCAGTACTTC.